These T cell receptor beta chains were read from a single sample in a study of shared clonotypes between healthy human individuals. The data were produced by immunoSEQ multiplex PCR, yet TCRdb's version contains in-frame clones alone and is incomplete. The repertoire has millions of clones, over 85% of them found once; the top ten carry 0.39%. The specimen was naive CD4+ T cells from PBMCs. These receptors all come from a man aged 18 to 35 in good health. Some clones in this sample may be carry-over from other donors' samples. Both conserved end residues are part of each CDR3. Fields, in order: D gene, clone size, J gene, V gene, CDR3 length, CDR3 DNA, CDR3 protein. The D gene is left open where the match is weak. Clone size is shown for a subset of rows, as once, few, many or a class of expanded clone.

NA NA TRBJ1-2 TRBV7-9 13 TGTGCCAGCAGCTTACAGGGAAGCTATGGCTACACCTTC CASSLQGSYGYTF
TRBD1 few TRBJ1-1 TRBV19 11 TGTGCCAGTAGGGACAGGGGTGAAGCTTTCTTT CASRDRGEAFF
TRBD2 NA TRBJ2-1 TRBV28 14 TGTGCCAGCATGGAGACTAGCGGTCGCAATGAGCAGTTCTTC CASMETSGRNEQFF
NA NA TRBJ2-3 TRBV19 13 TGTGCCAGTAGTGCTCAAGGCACAGATACGCAGTATTTT CASSAQGTDTQYF
NA NA TRBJ1-1 TRBV29-1 12 TGCAGCGTATCAAAGGGGGGTACTGAAGCTTTCTTT CSVSKGGTEAFF
NA NA TRBJ2-7 TRBV30 11 TGTGCCGCAGCCCCCCTCAACGAGCAGTACTTC CAAAPLNEQYF
NA NA TRBJ1-1 TRBV5-1 14 TGCGCCAGCAGCACAGGAGGGGTCGGGGATGAAGCTTTCTTT CASSTGGVGDEAFF
TRBD2 NA TRBJ2-7 TRBV9 16 TGTGCCAGCAGCGTAGGGGCTAGCGGGAACCACTACGAGCAGTACTTC CASSVGASGNHYEQYF
NA NA TRBJ2-7 TRBV18 13 TGTGCCAGCTCACCACCATCGAGATACGAGCAGTACTTC CASSPPSRYEQYF
TRBD2 NA TRBJ2-1 TRBV5-1 17 TGCGCCAGCAGCTTGGGGGGACTAGCGGGAGTAAGGGATGAGCAGTTCTTC CASSLGGLAGVRDEQFF
TRBD1 NA TRBJ2-1 TRBV29-1 14 TGCAGCGTTTCTGACAGGGGGTCCTACAATGAGCAGTTCTTC CSVSDRGSYNEQFF
NA few TRBJ2-5 TRBV9 14 TGTGCCAGCAGCGTAGACACGAATGGGGAGACCCAGTACTTC CASSVDTNGETQYF
NA NA TRBJ2-3 TRBV14 14 TGTGCCAGCAGCCCAGGGGTCCCCGCAGATACGCAGTATTTT CASSPGVPADTQYF
NA NA TRBJ2-5 TRBV28 14 TGTGCCAGCAGACAATCTGGGGGGCGGGAGACCCAGTACTTC CASRQSGGRETQYF
TRBD1 NA TRBJ1-6 TRBV4-1 16 TGCGCCAGCAGCCAAGAAGTCGTCAGGGGGGGTTCACCCCTCCACTTT CASSQEVVRGGSPLHF
NA few TRBJ1-5 TRBV6-1 14 TGTGCCAGCAGCGGGAGCGGGAGCAATCAGCCCCAGCATTTT CASSGSGSNQPQHF
NA NA TRBJ2-2 TRBV6-5 14 TGTGCCAGCAGTTCCGGGACTCCCTCCGGGGAGCTGTTTTTT CASSSGTPSGELFF
NA NA TRBJ1-3 TRBV18 15 TGTGCCAGCTCACCACCGGGGGCTCTTTTGGGGACCATATATTTT CASSPPGALLGTIYF
NA once TRBJ1-3 TRBV6-5 15 TGTGCCAGCAGTCGGACCGTAAGCTCTGGAAACACCATATATTTT CASSRTVSSGNTIYF
TRBD1 NA TRBJ2-7 TRBV2 14 TGTGCCAGCAGTGACCAGGGGGTTATCTACGAGCAGTACTTC CASSDQGVIYEQYF
NA NA TRBJ2-3 TRBV4-1 16 TGCGCCAGCAGCCCCGAGGCACAGCCTAGCACAGATACGCAGTATTTT CASSPEAQPSTDTQYF
TRBD1 NA TRBJ1-2 TRBV11-2 12 TGTGCCAGCACCCCAGGGGGCTATGGCTACACCTTC CASTPGGYGYTF
NA NA TRBJ2-3 TRBV6-6 15 TGTGCCAGCAGGGGTCTATCTCCTAGCACAGATACGCAGTATTTT CASRGLSPSTDTQYF
NA NA TRBJ2-7 TRBV28 13 TGTGCCAGCAGTATCCAGACCACTTACGAGCAGTACTTC CASSIQTTYEQYF
TRBD2 NA TRBJ2-1 TRBV2 15 TGTGCCAGCAGTAAGGGACTAGCGGGAGGTCTATGGCAGTTCTTC CASSKGLAGGLWQFF